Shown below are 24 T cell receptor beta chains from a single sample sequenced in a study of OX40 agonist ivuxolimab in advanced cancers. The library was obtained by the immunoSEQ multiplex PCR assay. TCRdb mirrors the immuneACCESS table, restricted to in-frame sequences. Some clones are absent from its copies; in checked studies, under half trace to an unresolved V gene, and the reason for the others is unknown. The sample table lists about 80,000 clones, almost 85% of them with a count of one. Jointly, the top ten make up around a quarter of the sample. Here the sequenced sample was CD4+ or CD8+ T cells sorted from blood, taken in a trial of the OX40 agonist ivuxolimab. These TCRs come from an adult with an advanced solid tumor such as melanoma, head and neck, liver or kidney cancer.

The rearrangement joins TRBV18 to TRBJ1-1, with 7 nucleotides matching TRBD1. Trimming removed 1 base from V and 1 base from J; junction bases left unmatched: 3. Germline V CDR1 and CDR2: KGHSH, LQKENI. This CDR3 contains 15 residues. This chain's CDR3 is CASSPRQGPNTEAFF. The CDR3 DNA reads TGTGCCAGCTCACCACGACAGGGCCCGAACACTGAAGCTTTCTTT.

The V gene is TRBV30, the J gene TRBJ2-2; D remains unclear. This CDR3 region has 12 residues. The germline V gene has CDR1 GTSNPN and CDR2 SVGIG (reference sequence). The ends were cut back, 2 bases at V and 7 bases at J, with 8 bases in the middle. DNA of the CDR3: TGTGCCTGGAGTATCCCGGTCGGGGAGCTGTTTTTT. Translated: CAWSIPVGELFF. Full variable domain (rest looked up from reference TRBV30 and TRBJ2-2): SQTIHQWPATLVQPVGSPLSLECTVEGTSNPNLYWYRQAAGRGLQLLFYSVGIGQISSEVPQNLSASRPQDRQFILSSKKLLLSDSGFYLCAWSIPVGELFFGEGSRLTVL.

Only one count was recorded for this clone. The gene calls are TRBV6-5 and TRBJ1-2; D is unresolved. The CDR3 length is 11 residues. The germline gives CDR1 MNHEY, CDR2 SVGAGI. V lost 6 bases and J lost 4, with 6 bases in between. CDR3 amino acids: CASSLGYGYTF. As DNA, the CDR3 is TGTGCCAGCAGCCTGGGCTATGGCTACACCTTC.

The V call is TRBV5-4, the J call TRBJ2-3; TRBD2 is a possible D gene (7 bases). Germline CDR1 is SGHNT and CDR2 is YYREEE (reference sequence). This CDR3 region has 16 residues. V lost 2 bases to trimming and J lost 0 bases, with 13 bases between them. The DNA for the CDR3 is TGTGCCAGCAGCTTCCCGGGGGGCAGGAGCACAGATACGCAGTATTTT. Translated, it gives CASSFPGGRSTDTQYF.

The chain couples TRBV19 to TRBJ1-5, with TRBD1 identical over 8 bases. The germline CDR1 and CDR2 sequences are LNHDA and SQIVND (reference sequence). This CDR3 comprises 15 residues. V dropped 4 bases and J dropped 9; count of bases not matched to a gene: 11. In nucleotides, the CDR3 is TGTGCCAGTAGTAGAGAAGGACAGGGTTCTCGGCCCCAGCATTTT. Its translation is CASSREGQGSRPQHF.

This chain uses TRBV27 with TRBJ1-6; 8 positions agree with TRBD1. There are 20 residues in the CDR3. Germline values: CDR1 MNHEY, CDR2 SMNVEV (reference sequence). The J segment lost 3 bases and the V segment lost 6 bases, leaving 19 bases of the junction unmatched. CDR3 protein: CASSRPSGTGIPFYNSPLHF. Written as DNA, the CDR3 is TGTGCCAGCAGCCGCCCCTCGGGGACAGGAATTCCATTCTATAATTCACCCCTCCACTTT.

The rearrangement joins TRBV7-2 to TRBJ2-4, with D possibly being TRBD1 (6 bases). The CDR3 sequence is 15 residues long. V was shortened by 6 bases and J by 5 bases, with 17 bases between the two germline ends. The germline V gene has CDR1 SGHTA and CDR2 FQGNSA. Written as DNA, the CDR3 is TGTGCCAGCAGACCACCGGGACAATCACAAAACATTCAGTACTTC. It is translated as CASRPPGQSQNIQYF.

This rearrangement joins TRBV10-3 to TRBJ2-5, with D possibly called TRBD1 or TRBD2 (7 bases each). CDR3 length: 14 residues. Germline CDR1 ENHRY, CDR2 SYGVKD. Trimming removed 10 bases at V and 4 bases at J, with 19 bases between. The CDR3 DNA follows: TGTGCCACCGCCCAGGGGGGGCCGTTAGAGACCCAGTACTTC. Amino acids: CATAQGGPLETQYF.

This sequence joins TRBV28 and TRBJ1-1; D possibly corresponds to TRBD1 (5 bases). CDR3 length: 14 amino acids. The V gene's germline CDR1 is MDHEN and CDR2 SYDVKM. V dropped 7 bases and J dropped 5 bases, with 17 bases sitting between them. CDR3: CASNQRGRTTEAFF. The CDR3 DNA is TGTGCCAGCAACCAAAGGGGACGGACTACTGAAGCTTTCTTT.

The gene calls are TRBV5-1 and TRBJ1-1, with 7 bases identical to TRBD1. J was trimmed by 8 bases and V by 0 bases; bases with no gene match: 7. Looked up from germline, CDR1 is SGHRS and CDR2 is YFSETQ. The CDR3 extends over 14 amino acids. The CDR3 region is CASSLAAGGGEAFF. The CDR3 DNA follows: TGCGCCAGCAGCTTGGCCGCAGGGGGAGGAGAAGCTTTCTTT.

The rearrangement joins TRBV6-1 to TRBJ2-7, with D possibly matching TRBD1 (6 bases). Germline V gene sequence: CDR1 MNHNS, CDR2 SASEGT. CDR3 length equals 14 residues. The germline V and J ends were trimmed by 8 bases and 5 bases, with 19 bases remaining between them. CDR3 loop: CASRSAGTFHEQYF. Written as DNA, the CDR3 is TGTGCCAGCCGGTCAGCCGGGACATTCCACGAGCAGTACTTC.

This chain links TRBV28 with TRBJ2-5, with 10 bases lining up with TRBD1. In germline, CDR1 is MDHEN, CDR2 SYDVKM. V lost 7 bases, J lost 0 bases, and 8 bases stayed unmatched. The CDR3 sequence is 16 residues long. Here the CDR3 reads CASTPPDRGYQETQYF. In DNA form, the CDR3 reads TGTGCCAGCACCCCCCCGGACAGGGGGTACCAAGAGACCCAGTACTTC.

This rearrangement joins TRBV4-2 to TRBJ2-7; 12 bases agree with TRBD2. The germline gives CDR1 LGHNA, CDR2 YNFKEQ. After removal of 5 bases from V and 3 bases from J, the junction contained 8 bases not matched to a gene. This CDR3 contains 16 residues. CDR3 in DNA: TGTGCCAGCAGCAATCCGCTAGCGGGAGGGTTCTACGAGCAGTACTTC. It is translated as CASSNPLAGGFYEQYF.

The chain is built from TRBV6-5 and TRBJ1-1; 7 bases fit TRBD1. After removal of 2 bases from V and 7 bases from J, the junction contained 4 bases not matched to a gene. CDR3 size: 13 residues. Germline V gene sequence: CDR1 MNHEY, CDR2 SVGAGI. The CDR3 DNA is TGTGCCAGCAGTTACGTTGGGGACAGTGAAGCTTTCTTT. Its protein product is CASSYVGDSEAFF.

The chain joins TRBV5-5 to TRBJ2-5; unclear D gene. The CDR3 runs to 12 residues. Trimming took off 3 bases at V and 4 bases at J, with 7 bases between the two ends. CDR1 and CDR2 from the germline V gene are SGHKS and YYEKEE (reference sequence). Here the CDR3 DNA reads TGTGCCAGCAGCTCAGTCCCAGAGACCCAGTACTTC. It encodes CASSSVPETQYF.

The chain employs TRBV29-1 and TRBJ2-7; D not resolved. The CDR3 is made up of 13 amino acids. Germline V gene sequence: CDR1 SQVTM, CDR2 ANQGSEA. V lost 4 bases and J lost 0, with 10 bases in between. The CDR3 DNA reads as TGCAGCGTTGTAGAAGGAAGCTCCTACGAGCAGTACTTC. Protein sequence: CSVVEGSSYEQYF.

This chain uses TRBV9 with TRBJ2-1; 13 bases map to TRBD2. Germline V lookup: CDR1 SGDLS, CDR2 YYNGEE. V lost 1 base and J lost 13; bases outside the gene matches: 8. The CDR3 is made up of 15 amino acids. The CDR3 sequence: CASSVSLAGGPLQFF. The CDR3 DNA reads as TGTGCCAGCAGCGTATCACTAGCGGGGGGGCCTCTCCAGTTCTTC.

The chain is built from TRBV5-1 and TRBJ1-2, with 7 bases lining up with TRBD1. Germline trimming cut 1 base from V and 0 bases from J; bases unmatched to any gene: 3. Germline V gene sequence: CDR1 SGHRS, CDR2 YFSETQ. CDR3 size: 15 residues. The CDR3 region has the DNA TGCGCCAGCAGCTTGATTAGGGGGCCTAACTATGGCTACACCTTC. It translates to CASSLIRGPNYGYTF.

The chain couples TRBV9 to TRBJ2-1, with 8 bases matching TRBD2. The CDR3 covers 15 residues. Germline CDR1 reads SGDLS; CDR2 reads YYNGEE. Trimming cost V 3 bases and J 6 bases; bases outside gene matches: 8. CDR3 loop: CASSATGTRSNEQFF. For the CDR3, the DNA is TGTGCCAGCAGCGCAACCGGGACTAGATCCAATGAGCAGTTCTTC.

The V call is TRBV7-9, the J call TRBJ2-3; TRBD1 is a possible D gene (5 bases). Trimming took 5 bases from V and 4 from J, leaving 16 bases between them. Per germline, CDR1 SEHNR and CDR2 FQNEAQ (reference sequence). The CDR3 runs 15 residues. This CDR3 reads CASSPPSLGADTQYF. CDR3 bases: TGTGCCAGCAGCCCCCCCTCCCTAGGGGCAGATACGCAGTATTTT.

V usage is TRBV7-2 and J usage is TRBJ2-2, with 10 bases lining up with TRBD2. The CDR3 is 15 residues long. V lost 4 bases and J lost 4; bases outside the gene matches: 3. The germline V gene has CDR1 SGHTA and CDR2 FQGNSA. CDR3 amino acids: CASSSSGGLTGELFF. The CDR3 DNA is TGTGCCAGCAGCTCTAGCGGGGGCCTCACCGGGGAGCTGTTTTTT.

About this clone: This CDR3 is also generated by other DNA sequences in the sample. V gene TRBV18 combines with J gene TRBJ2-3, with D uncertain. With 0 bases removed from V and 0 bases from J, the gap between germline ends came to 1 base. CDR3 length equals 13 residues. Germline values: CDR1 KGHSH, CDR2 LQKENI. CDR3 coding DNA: TGTGCCAGCTCACCACCTAGCACAGATACGCAGTATTTT. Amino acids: CASSPPSTDTQYF.

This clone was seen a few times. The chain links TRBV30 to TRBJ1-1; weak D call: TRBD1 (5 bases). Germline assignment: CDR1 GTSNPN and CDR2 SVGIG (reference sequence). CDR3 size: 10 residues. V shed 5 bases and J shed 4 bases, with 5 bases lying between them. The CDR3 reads CAWGTTEAFF. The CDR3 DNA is TGTGCCTGGGGGACCACTGAAGCTTTCTTT.

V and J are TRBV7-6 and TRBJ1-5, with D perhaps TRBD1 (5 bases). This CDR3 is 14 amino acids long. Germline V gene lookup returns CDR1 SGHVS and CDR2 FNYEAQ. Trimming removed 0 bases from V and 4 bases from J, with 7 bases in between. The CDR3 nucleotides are TGTGCCAGCAGCTTAGCAGGGACTAATCAGCCCCAGCATTTT. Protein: CASSLAGTNQPQHF.